The T cell receptor (beta chain) under discussion was sequenced for a study of T cells in narcolepsy. As for the study in general: Healthy controls were enrolled alongside patients with narcolepsy type 1 or type 2. Study findings and constraints: Autoreactive clone sequences were missing from some blood memory CD4+ repertoires. Autoreactive HCRT-specific and TRIB2-specific clonotypes were marked in same-patient CSF-versus-blood CD4+ comparisons. Blood of same and different patients, but not healthy controls, reportedly held recurring autoreactive clonotypes.

The junction had 6 bases not matched to a gene; V was cut back by 3 bases and J by 2 bases. The CDR3 has 16 amino acids. Germline CDR1 is LNHNV and CDR2 is YYDKDF (reference sequence). The table came from immunoSEQ multiplex PCR; TCRdb's copy has only in-frame clones and leaves some out. Of around 30,000 clones listed, around four fifths are singletons. Regarding this clone: Its target is not known.

The chain uses TRBV15 and TRBJ1-5, with 8 positions matching TRBD1. This receptor was identified in a human donor with narcolepsy. Specimen: CD45RA- memory CD4+ T cells from PBMCs. The CDR3, as DNA: TGTGCCACCAGCAGGGACAGGGTGGTGGGCAATCAGCCCCAGCATTTT. Its translation: CATSRDRVVGNQPQHF.